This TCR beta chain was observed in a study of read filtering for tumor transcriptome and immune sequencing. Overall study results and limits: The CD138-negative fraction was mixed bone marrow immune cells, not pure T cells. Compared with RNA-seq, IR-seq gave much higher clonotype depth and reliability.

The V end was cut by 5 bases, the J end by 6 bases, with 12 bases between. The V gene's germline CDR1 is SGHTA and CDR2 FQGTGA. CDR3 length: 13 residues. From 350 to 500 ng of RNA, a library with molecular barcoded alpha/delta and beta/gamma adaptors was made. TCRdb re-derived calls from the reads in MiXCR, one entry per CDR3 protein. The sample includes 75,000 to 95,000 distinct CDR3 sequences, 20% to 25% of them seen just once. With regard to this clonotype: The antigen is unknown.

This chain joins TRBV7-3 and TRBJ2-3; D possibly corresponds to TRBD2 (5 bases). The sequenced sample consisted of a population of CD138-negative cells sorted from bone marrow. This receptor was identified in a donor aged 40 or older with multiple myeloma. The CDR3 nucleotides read TGTGCCAGCAGCACCCAGATAGCGGATACGCAGTATTTT. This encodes CASSTQIADTQYF.